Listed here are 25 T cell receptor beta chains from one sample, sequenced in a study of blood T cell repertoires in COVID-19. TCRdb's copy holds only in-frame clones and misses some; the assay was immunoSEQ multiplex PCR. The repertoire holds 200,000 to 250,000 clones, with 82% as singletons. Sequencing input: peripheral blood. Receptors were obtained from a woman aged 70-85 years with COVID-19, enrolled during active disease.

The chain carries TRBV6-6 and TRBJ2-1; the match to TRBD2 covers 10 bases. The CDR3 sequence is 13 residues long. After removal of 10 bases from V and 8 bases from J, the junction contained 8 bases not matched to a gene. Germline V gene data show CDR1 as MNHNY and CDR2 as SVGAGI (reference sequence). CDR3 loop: CATRTSGEDEQFF. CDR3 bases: TGTGCCACCAGGACTAGCGGAGAAGATGAGCAGTTCTTC.

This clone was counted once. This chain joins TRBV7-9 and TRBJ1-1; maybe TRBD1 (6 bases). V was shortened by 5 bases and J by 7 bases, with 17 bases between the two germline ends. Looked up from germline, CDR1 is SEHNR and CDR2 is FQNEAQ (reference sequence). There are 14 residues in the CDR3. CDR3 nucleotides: TGTGCCAGCAGCATAAAAAGGACAGTAGTTGAAGCTTTCTTT. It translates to CASSIKRTVVEAFF.

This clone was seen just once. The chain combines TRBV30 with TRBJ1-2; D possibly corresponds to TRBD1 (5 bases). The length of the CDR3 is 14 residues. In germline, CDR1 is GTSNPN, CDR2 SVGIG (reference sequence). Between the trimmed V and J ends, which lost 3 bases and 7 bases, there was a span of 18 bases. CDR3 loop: CAWRTEYLGAGYTF. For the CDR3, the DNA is TGTGCCTGGAGAACGGAGTACCTAGGGGCTGGCTACACCTTC.

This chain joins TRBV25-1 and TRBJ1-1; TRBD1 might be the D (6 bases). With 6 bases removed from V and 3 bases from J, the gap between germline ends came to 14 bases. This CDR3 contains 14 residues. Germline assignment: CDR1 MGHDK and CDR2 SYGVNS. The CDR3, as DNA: TGTGCCAGCAGAAACCAGGGGCGGTACACTGAAGCTTTCTTT. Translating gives CASRNQGRYTEAFF.

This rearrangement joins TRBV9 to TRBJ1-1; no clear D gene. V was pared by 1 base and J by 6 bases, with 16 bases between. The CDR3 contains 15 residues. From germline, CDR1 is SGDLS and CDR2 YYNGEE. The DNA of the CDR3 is TGTGCCAGCAGCGTAAATCCGGGAGGTGGGCCTGAAGCTTTCTTT. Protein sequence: CASSVNPGGGPEAFF.

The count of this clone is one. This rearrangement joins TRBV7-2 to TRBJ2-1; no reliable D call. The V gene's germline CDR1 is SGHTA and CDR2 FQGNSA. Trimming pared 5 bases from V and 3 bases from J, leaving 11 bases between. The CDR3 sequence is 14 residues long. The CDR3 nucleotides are TGTGCCAGCAGCCCCCAGGTTGGCTACAATGAGCAGTTCTTC. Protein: CASSPQVGYNEQFF.

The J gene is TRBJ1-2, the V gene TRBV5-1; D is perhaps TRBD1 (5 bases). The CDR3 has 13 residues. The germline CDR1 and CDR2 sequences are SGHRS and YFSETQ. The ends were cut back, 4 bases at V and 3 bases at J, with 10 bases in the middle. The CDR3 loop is CASSVSRDYGYTF. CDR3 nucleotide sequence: TGCGCCAGCAGCGTGAGCAGGGACTATGGCTACACCTTC.

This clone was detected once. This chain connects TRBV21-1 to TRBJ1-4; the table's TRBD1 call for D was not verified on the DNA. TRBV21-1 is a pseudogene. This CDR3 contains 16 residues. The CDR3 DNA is TGTGCCAGCAGCAACGACACGACAGGGGTAAAGGAAAAACTGTTTTTT. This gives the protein CASSNDTTGVKEKLFF.

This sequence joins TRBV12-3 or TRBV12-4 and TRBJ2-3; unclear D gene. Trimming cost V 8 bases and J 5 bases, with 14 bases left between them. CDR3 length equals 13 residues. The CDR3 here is CASVLGYGDTQYF. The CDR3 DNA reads TGTGCCAGCGTACTCGGGTACGGAGATACGCAGTATTTT.

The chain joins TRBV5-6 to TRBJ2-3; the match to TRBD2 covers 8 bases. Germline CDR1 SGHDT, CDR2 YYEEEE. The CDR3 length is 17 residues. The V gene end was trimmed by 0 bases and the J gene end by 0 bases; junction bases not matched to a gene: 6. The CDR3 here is CASSLALSSGSTDTQYF. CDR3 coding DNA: TGTGCCAGCAGCTTGGCCTTATCTAGCGGGAGCACAGATACGCAGTATTTT.

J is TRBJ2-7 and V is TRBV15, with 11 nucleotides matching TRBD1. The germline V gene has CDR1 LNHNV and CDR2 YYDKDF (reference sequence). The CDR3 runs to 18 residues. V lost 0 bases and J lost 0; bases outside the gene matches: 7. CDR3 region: CATSRDRTGGPISYEQYF. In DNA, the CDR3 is TGTGCCACCAGCAGAGATCGGACAGGGGGCCCTATCTCCTACGAGCAGTACTTC.

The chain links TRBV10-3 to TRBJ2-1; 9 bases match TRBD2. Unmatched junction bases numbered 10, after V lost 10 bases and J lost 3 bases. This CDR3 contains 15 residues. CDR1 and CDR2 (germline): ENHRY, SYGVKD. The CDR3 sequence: CATGIAGAGYNEQFF. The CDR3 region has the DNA TGTGCCACGGGAATAGCGGGAGCGGGCTACAATGAGCAGTTCTTC.

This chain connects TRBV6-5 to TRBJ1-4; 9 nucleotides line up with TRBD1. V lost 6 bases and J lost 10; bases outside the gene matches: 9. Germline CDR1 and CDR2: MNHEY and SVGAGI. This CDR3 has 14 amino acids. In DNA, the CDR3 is TGTGCCAGCAGCTGGGACAGGGAAGGGGTAAAACTGTTTTTT. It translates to CASSWDREGVKLFF.

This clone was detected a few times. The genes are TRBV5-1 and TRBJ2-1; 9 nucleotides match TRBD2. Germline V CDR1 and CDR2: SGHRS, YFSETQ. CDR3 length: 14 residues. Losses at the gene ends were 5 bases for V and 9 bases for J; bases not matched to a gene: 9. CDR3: CASSQLRAGGEQFF. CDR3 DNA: TGCGCCAGCAGTCAATTAAGAGCGGGAGGTGAGCAGTTCTTC.

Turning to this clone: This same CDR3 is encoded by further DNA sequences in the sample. The CDR3 DNA follows: TGTGCCACCAGCAGGGACAACTACGAGCAGTACTTC. Its translation is CATSRDNYEQYF. V gene TRBV15 combines with J gene TRBJ2-7; TRBD1 is a possible D gene (5 bases). The V end lost 3 bases, the J end lost 3 bases, and 6 bases lay between the germline ends. From germline, CDR1 is LNHNV and CDR2 YYDKDF (reference sequence). The CDR3 loop spans 12 amino acids.

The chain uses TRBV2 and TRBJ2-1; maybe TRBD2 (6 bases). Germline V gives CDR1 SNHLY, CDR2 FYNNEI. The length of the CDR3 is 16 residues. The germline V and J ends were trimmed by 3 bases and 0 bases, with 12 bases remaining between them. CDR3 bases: TGTGCCAGCAGTGAGGCGGGACCAGTCTCCTACAATGAGCAGTTCTTC. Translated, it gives CASSEAGPVSYNEQFF.

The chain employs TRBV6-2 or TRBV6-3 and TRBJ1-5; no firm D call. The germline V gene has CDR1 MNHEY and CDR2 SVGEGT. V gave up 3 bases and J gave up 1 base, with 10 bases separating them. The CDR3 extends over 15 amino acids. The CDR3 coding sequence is TGTGCCAGCAGTTATTCCGACGGGAGCAATCAGCCCCAGCATTTT. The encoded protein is CASSYSDGSNQPQHF.

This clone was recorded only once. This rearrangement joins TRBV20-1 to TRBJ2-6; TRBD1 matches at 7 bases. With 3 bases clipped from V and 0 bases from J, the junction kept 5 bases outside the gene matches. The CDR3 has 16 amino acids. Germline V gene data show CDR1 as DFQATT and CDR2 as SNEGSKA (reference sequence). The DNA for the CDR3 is TGCAGTGCTAGTTTAGGGGGCCACTCTGGGGCCAACGTCCTGACTTTC. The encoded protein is CSASLGGHSGANVLTF.

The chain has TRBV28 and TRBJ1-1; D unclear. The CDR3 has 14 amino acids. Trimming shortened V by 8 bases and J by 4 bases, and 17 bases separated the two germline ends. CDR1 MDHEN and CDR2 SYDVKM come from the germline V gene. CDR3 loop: CASQRAQVGTEAFF. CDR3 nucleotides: TGTGCCAGCCAGCGGGCTCAAGTGGGCACTGAAGCTTTCTTT.

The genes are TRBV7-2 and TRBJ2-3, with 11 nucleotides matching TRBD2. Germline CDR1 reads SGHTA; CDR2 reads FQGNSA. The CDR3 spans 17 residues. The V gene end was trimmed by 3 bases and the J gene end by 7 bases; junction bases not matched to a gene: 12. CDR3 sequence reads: CASSFRGTSGDGYTQYF. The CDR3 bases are TGTGCCAGCAGCTTCCGGGGGACTAGCGGAGACGGATATACGCAGTATTTT.

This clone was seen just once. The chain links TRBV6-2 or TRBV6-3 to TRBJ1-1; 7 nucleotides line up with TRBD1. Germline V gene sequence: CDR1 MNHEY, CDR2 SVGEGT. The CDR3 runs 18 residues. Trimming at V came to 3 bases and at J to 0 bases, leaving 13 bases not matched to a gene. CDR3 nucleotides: TGTGCCAGCAGTTATCCCCGGACAGGTCGACTCATGAACACTGAAGCTTTCTTT. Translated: CASSYPRTGRLMNTEAFF.

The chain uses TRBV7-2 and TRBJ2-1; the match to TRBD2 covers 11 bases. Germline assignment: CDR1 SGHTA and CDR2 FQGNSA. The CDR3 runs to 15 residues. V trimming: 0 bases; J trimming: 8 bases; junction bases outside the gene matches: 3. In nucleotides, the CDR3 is TGTGCCAGCAGCTTAGCTCAACTAGCGGGAGATGAGCAGTTCTTC. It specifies CASSLAQLAGDEQFF.

The CDR3 DNA reads as TGTGCCAGCAGTGAGGGGACAGGGTCGGATACGCAGTATTTT. It yields the protein CASSEGTGSDTQYF. The rearrangement joins TRBV2 to TRBJ2-3; 9 positions match TRBD1. CDR1 is SNHLY and CDR2 is FYNNEI in the germline V gene. V trimming: 3 bases; J trimming: 6 bases; junction bases outside the gene matches: 4. The CDR3 is 14 residues long.

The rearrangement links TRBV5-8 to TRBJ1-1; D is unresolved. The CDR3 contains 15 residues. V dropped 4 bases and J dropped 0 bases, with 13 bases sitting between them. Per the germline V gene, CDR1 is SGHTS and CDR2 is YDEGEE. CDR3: CASSPWRKLNTEAFF. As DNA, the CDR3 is TGTGCCAGCAGCCCTTGGAGGAAGTTGAACACTGAAGCTTTCTTT.

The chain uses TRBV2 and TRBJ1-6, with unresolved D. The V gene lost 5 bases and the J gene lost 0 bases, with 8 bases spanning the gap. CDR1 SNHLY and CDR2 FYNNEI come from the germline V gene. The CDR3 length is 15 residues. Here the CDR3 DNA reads TGTGCCAGCAGTCTACTGAGCTCCTATAATTCACCCCTCCACTTT. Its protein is CASSLLSSYNSPLHF.